This is a list of T cell receptor beta chains from one sample in a study of regulatory T cells in long-lasting Graves disease. Each CDR3 protein gets one entry after TCRdb re-called the multiplex PCR reads with MiXCR. The table has hundreds of thousands of distinct CDR3 sequences, less than 20% seen once. The sequences come from peripheral blood mononuclear cells (PBMCs), collected at new diagnosis, from a patient treated with antithyroid drugs. Source of these receptors: a female donor with Graves disease. The CDR3 runs from the conserved cysteine through the conserved F or W. The D gene is left open where the match is weak. Not all rows give a size; the values are once, few, many and, for expanded clones, a class.

>NA|TRBV6-5|many|TRBJ2-7
CASSYSIVEGADEQYF
TGTGCCAGCAGTTACTCGATTGTCGAAGGGGCCGACGAGCAGTACTTC
>TRBD1|TRBV9|many|TRBJ1-4
CASSGAGTGGEKLFF
TGTGCCAGCAGCGGAGCCGGGACAGGAGGTGAAAAACTGTTTTTT
>TRBD1|TRBV20-1|many|TRBJ2-2
CSARVLDRGETGELFF
TGCAGTGCTAGAGTTCTTGACAGGGGTGAAACCGGGGAGCTGTTTTTT
>TRBD1|TRBV7-8|many|TRBJ1-2
CASSSKRQGLGYGYTF
TGTGCCAGCAGCTCGAAAAGACAGGGTCTGGGCTATGGCTACACCTTC
>NA|TRBV20-1|few|TRBJ1-6
CSATVIGRGGLGSPLHF
TGCAGTGCCACCGTCATCGGCAGGGGCGGGTTGGGTTCACCCCTCCACTTT
>TRBD1|TRBV5-6|few|TRBJ2-7
CASSPLGQGNFYEQYF
TGTGCCAGCAGCCCTCTTGGACAGGGGAACTTCTACGAGCAGTACTTC
>TRBD2|TRBV19|many|TRBJ2-1
CATRTSGDYNEQFF
TGTGCCACACGGACTAGCGGGGACTACAATGAGCAGTTCTTC
>TRBD2|TRBV6-4|many|TRBJ2-1
CASSDTGTSYNEQFF
TGTGCCAGCAGTGACACAGGGACTAGCTACAATGAGCAGTTCTTC
>TRBD1|TRBV7-9|many|TRBJ1-1
CASSLVGTGGWTEAFF
TGTGCCAGCAGCTTAGTAGGGACAGGGGGCTGGACTGAAGCTTTCTTT
>TRBD1|TRBV20-1|NA|TRBJ2-2
CSARNRQGANTGELFF
TGCAGTGCTAGAAATCGGCAGGGGGCCAACACCGGGGAGCTGTTTTTT
>NA|TRBV10-1|few|TRBJ1-3
CASRTPGWEGRSGNTIYF
TGCGCCAGCAGGACCCCAGGGTGGGAAGGCCGCTCTGGAAACACCATATATTTT
>NA|TRBV20-1|many|TRBJ2-4
CSARDGFWKTAKNIQYF
TGCAGTGCTAGAGATGGTTTTTGGAAGACAGCCAAAAACATTCAGTACTTC
>TRBD1|TRBV28|many|TRBJ2-7
CASSLLPGQGYYEQYF
TGTGCCAGCAGCCTACTACCGGGACAGGGGTACTACGAGCAGTACTTC
>TRBD1|TRBV6-1|many|TRBJ1-2
CASRKSGDRGHRGYTF
TGTGCCAGCAGGAAGTCTGGGGACAGGGGGCATCGTGGCTACACCTTC
>NA|TRBV2|NA|TRBJ2-7
CASTFQGGSSYEQYF
TGTGCCAGCACCTTTCAGGGGGGGAGCTCCTACGAGCAGTACTTC
>NA|TRBV20-1|many|TRBJ2-1
CSARVWASESEQFF
TGCAGTGCTAGAGTCTGGGCTAGCGAGAGTGAGCAGTTCTTC
>TRBD1|TRBV27|many|TRBJ1-6
CASSKRDRGKRPLHF
TGTGCCAGCAGTAAAAGGGACAGGGGGAAAAGGCCCCTCCACTTT
>TRBD2|TRBV6-1|few|TRBJ2-2
CASSPGTSINGELFF
TGTGCCAGCAGCCCCGGGACTAGTATAAACGGGGAGCTGTTTTTT
>NA|TRBV20-1|many|TRBJ1-3
CSAEIGVDSGNTIYF
TGCAGTGCTGAGATAGGGGTCGACTCTGGAAACACCATATATTTT
>NA|TRBV27|many|TRBJ2-2
CASALLQAGELFF
TGTGCCAGCGCCCTCTTGCAGGCCGGGGAGCTGTTTTTT
>TRBD2|TRBV7-7|many|TRBJ2-2
CASSLGTSPRTGELFF
TGTGCTAGCAGCTTAGGGACTAGCCCAAGGACCGGGGAGCTGTTTTTT
>NA|TRBV27|many|TRBJ2-1
CASSLSPPVYNEQFF
TGTGCCAGCAGTTTATCCCCCCCCGTCTACAATGAGCAGTTCTTC
>NA|TRBV11-2|many|TRBJ1-6
CASTSSSQGSSPLHF
TGTGCCAGCACCTCCTCGTCCCAGGGGAGTTCACCCCTCCACTTT
>TRBD1|TRBV6-1|many|TRBJ1-4
CASSIGQASSLDEKLFF
TGTGCCAGCAGCATCGGACAGGCGTCGAGCTTGGATGAAAAACTGTTTTTT
>NA|TRBV7-2|NA|TRBJ2-1
CASSSGSHEQFF
TGTGCCAGCAGCTCCGGGAGCCATGAGCAGTTCTTC
>NA|TRBV13|NA|TRBJ1-4
CASSSKTTNEKLFF
TGTGCCAGCAGCTCGAAGACAACTAATGAAAAACTGTTTTTT
>NA|TRBV6-2/TRBV6-3|few|TRBJ2-5
CASSYPHSVQETQYF
TGTGCCAGCAGTTACCCCCACAGCGTTCAAGAGACCCAGTACTTC
>NA|TRBV12-3/TRBV12-4|few|TRBJ1-1
CASSLSPGGAEAFF
TGTGCCAGCAGTTTAAGTCCCGGGGGGGCTGAAGCTTTCTTT
>NA|TRBV6-2/TRBV6-3|once|TRBJ1-2
CASSLRGATGGGYTF
TGTGCCAGCAGTTTGCGGGGCGCTACAGGTGGAGGCTACACCTTC
>NA|TRBV12-5|many|TRBJ2-3
CASGPSAQLNTQYF
TGTGCTAGTGGTCCCTCAGCACAACTAAATACGCAGTATTTT
>NA|TRBV7-9|few|TRBJ2-5
CASSLALQNAETQYF
TGTGCCAGCAGCTTAGCGCTACAGAACGCGGAGACCCAGTACTTC
>NA|TRBV5-5|many|TRBJ2-7
CASRNGNGPLYEQYF
TGTGCCAGCAGGAACGGCAATGGGCCCCTCTACGAGCAGTACTTC
>NA|TRBV3-1|many|TRBJ2-3
CASSQWGLDADAQYF
TGTGCCAGCAGCCAATGGGGGCTGGACGCAGATGCGCAGTATTTT
>TRBD1|TRBV20-1|many|TRBJ2-7
CSAPHADRDSYEQYF
TGCAGTGCTCCACACGCAGACAGGGATAGCTACGAGCAGTACTTC
>NA|TRBV20-1|NA|TRBJ1-1
CSAISPLVNTEAFF
TGCAGTGCTATATCCCCCCTCGTGAACACTGAAGCTTTCTTT
>NA|TRBV5-1|NA|TRBJ2-7
CASSLDGQEQYF
TGCGCCAGCAGCTTGGACGGCCAGGAGCAGTACTTC
>NA|TRBV5-1|many|TRBJ2-1
CASSFGPGGSYNEQFF
NA
>TRBD1|TRBV19|NA|TRBJ1-5
CASSAGTGGVQPQHF
TGTGCCAGTAGTGCTGGGACAGGGGGTGTTCAGCCCCAGCATTTT
>NA|TRBV25-1|few|TRBJ2-1
CASSEYPPGSYEQFF
TGTGCCAGCAGTGAATACCCTCCGGGGAGTTATGAGCAGTTCTTC
>NA|TRBV13|many|TRBJ2-7
CASSSAAGAEQYF
TGTGCCAGCAGCTCCGCCGCGGGCGCCGAGCAGTACTTC
>NA|TRBV7-9|many|TRBJ2-4
CASALGKNIQYF
TGTGCCAGTGCCCTGGGCAAAAACATTCAGTACTTC
>NA|TRBV9|many|TRBJ2-7
CASSEGTGYEQYF
TGTGCCAGCAGCGAAGGGACTGGGTACGAGCAGTACTTC
>NA|TRBV2|many|TRBJ1-1
CASSDLGTEAFF
TGTGCCAGCAGTGATCTGGGCACTGAAGCTTTCTTT
>NA|TRBV5-6|many|TRBJ1-1
CASSWEGPLNTEAFF
TGTGCCAGCAGCTGGGAAGGGCCCCTGAACACTGAAGCTTTCTTT
>NA|TRBV7-9|many|TRBJ2-7
CASGGPAEQYF
TGTGCCAGCGGGGGGCCAGCCGAGCAGTACTTC
>NA|TRBV5-1|many|TRBJ1-1
CASSLGAGAEEAFF
TGCGCCAGCAGCTTGGGGGCAGGGGCCGAAGAAGCTTTCTTT
>NA|TRBV29-1|few|TRBJ1-2
CSVGTENSYGYTF
TGCAGCGTTGGGACAGAAAACTCCTATGGCTACACCTTC
>TRBD2|TRBV6-5|many|TRBJ2-7
CASSLLAGEGYEQYF
TGTGCCAGCAGTTTACTAGCGGGAGAAGGTTACGAGCAGTACTTC
>NA|TRBV10-3|once|TRBJ1-1
CAISERAMNTEAFF
TGTGCCATCAGTGAGCGGGCCATGAACACTGAAGCTTTCTTT
>TRBD2|TRBV27|NA|TRBJ2-5
CASRGLAGVLDETQYF
TGTGCCAGCAGGGGACTAGCGGGAGTGCTCGACGAGACCCAGTACTTC
>TRBD2|TRBV7-2|NA|TRBJ2-1
CASSLVLAGEGLEQFF
TGTGCCAGCAGCTTAGTCTTAGCGGGAGAAGGTCTTGAGCAGTTCTTC
>NA|TRBV5-6|many|TRBJ1-2
CASSLSPGAVGYTF
TGTGCCAGCAGCTTGTCACCGGGGGCTGTTGGCTACACCTTC
>TRBD2|TRBV18|few|TRBJ2-3
CASSPLTGGRIDTQYF
TGTGCCAGCTCACCACTCACTGGCGGGAGGATAGATACGCAGTATTTT
>NA|TRBV5-1|many|TRBJ1-1
CASSLAGRLNTEAFF
TGCGCCAGCAGCTTGGCGGGTCGGTTGAACACTGAAGCTTTCTTT
>NA|TRBV12-3/TRBV12-4|many|TRBJ2-6
CASSFSSGANVLTF
TGTGCCAGCAGTTTTAGCTCTGGGGCCAACGTCCTGACTTTC
>TRBD1|TRBV7-9|NA|TRBJ2-3
CASSLTGGGPDTQYF
TGTGCCAGCAGTCTTACAGGGGGCGGGCCGGATACGCAGTATTTT
>TRBD1|TRBV6-1|few|TRBJ1-1
CASSVPLRQGLNTEAFF
TGTGCCAGCAGTGTCCCCCTACGACAGGGACTGAACACTGAAGCTTTCTTT
>NA|TRBV28|NA|TRBJ2-7
CASSFVGIGSYEQYF
TGTGCCAGCAGTTTTGTGGGAATAGGCTCCTACGAGCAGTACTTC